This passage covers 10 T cell receptor beta chains from one sample sequenced in a study of T cells in tuberculosis. Some clones are missing from TCRdb's copy, which holds only in-frame ones; the method was immunoSEQ multiplex PCR. The table has approximately 35,000 clones, around 97% seen once. Material for sequencing was PBMCs. The receptors derive from a donor aged 10-35 years with latent tuberculosis or without tuberculosis infection.

This sequence joins TRBV4-2 and TRBJ2-4, with a tentative D call TRBD2 (7 bases). The germline gives CDR1 LGHNA, CDR2 YNFKEQ. This CDR3 comprises 18 residues. V lost 0 bases, J lost 0 bases, and 15 bases lay in between. In DNA, the CDR3 is TGTGCCAGCAGCCAAGAAGGGAGGGGGGCAGTAGCCAAAAACATTCAGTACTTC. Translating it yields CASSQEGRGAVAKNIQYF.

The rearrangement uses TRBV2 and TRBJ2-7; D gene unclear. The germline CDR1 and CDR2 sequences are SNHLY and FYNNEI. This CDR3 comprises 14 residues. Deletions cut 4 bases from V and 6 bases from J, with 16 bases between. CDR3 in amino acids: CASSVFNPTGEQYF. The CDR3 nucleotides are TGTGCCAGCAGTGTGTTCAACCCCACGGGCGAGCAGTACTTC.

The chain couples TRBV9 to TRBJ1-4, with D unclear. V gave up 0 bases and J gave up 6 bases, with 12 bases separating them. In germline, CDR1 is SGDLS, CDR2 YYNGEE. The CDR3 totals 15 residues. CDR3 DNA: TGTGCCAGCAGCGTAGGGCCAGGAAAGGATGAAAAACTGTTTTTT. Translating it yields CASSVGPGKDEKLFF.

The chain links TRBV10-3 to TRBJ1-3; D not certain. Germline V gene sequence: CDR1 ENHRY, CDR2 SYGVKD. The CDR3 covers 13 residues. V was pared by 2 bases and J by 4 bases, with 6 bases between. DNA of the CDR3: TGTGCCATCAGTGAGCGTAGCGGAAACACCATATATTTT. Residues: CAISERSGNTIYF.

The chain is built from TRBV6-6 and TRBJ1-1; D not certain. Germline V CDR1 and CDR2: MNHNY, SVGAGI (reference sequence). This CDR3 comprises 14 residues. V lost 6 bases, J lost 1 base, and 12 bases lay in between. This CDR3 is CASSRPGRNTEAFF. CDR3 in DNA: TGTGCCAGCAGCCGACCGGGTCGGAACACTGAAGCTTTCTTT.

The J gene is TRBJ2-3, the V gene TRBV5-1, with 7 positions matching TRBD2. J lost 2 bases, V lost 1 base, and 4 bases had no gene match. There are 15 residues in the CDR3. Germline V CDR1 and CDR2: SGHRS, YFSETQ. Written as DNA, the CDR3 is TGCGCCAGCAGCTTGTCGAGCGGGAACACAGATACGCAGTATTTT. Its translation: CASSLSSGNTDTQYF.

The V call is TRBV4-2, the J call TRBJ1-2; TRBD1 might be the D (6 bases). The CDR3 consists of 15 residues. In germline, CDR1 is LGHNA, CDR2 YNFKEQ. V lost 0 bases to trimming and J lost 3 bases, with 11 bases between them. DNA for the CDR3: TGTGCCAGCAGCCAAGATAGGGACAACTACTATGGCTACACCTTC. Protein sequence: CASSQDRDNYYGYTF.

The chain uses TRBV2 and TRBJ2-3; TRBD1 aligns across 10 bases. The CDR3 spans 14 residues. In germline, CDR1 is SNHLY, CDR2 FYNNEI. Losses at the gene ends were 4 bases for V and 3 bases for J; bases not matched to a gene: 1. The CDR3 nucleotides read TGTGCCAGCAGTGGGACAGGGGGTACAGATACGCAGTATTTT. Protein product: CASSGTGGTDTQYF.

This chain joins TRBV5-1 and TRBJ2-5, with 7 bases matching TRBD1. Per the germline V gene, CDR1 is SGHRS and CDR2 is YFSETQ. J gave up 3 bases and V 4 bases, and 3 bases lay outside the gene matches. The CDR3 length is 13 residues. Here the CDR3 DNA reads TGCGCCAGCAGCACGGGACAGAAAGAGACCCAGTACTTC. Amino acid sequence: CASSTGQKETQYF.

This chain uses TRBV30 with TRBJ2-7; D possibly corresponds to TRBD2 (6 bases). Per the germline V gene, CDR1 is GTSNPN and CDR2 is SVGIG (reference sequence). Deletions cut 0 bases from V and 2 bases from J, with 17 bases between. There are 16 residues in the CDR3. The CDR3 coding sequence is TGTGCCTGGAGTGTATGGAGGGAAGGGCCTCCCTACGAGCAGTACTTC. Its protein is CAWSVWREGPPYEQYF.